This is a list of T cell receptor beta chains from one sample in a study of control samples from healthy donors and cancer patients. Profiled with immunoSEQ multiplex PCR; TCRdb holds only in-frame clones, not every one. This table has around 190,000 clones, about 92% appearing once. The sequencing input was blood. These receptors all come from a man aged 25 to 45 in good health. The CDR3 runs from the conserved cysteine through the conserved F or W. D genes are given only for firm matches. Clone size is given for some rows only: seen once, a few or many times, or a class if the clone is expanded.

j_call | clone_size | v_call | d_call | cdr3_nt | cdr3_aa
TRBJ2-7 | NA | TRBV27 | TRBD1 | TGTGCCAGCAGTCTAGGGACAGGGCCCTACGAGCAGTACTTC | CASSLGTGPYEQYF
TRBJ2-7 | NA | TRBV6-5 | NA | TGTGCCAGCACCCGGGGGACCTACGAGCAGTACTTC | CASTRGTYEQYF
TRBJ1-5 | once | TRBV19 | NA | TGTGCCAGTAGTATGACAGGTCCCCACCCCCAGCATTTT | CASSMTGPHPQHF
TRBJ2-7 | NA | TRBV7-9 | NA | TGTGCCAGCAGCGCCCTGGACCGAGGGGAGCAGTACTTC | CASSALDRGEQYF
TRBJ1-1 | NA | TRBV12-3/TRBV12-4 | NA | TGTGCCAGCAGTTTAATAGGGCCAGCTTTCTTT | CASSLIGPAFF
TRBJ2-5 | NA | TRBV19 | NA | TGTGCCAGTGGACCCACGGGGGCGCGGGAGACCCAGTACTTC | CASGPTGARETQYF
TRBJ1-3 | NA | TRBV7-2 | TRBD1 | TGTGCCAGCAGCCGCGACAGGGGATACGGAAACACCATATATTTT | CASSRDRGYGNTIYF
TRBJ2-3 | NA | TRBV19 | TRBD2 | TGTGCCAGTAGTCGGACTAGCGGGAGCGGTACGCAGTATTTT | CASSRTSGSGTQYF
TRBJ1-3 | NA | TRBV6-5 | NA | TGTGCCAGCAGATCCGGGACGGACTCTGGAAACACCATATATTTT | CASRSGTDSGNTIYF
TRBJ2-7 | NA | TRBV20-1 | NA | TGCAGTGCTAGTAATTGGCAGCAAACTTCTTACGAGCAGTACTTC | CSASNWQQTSYEQYF
TRBJ1-1 | NA | TRBV14 | NA | TGTGCCAGCAGCCAAATCGCCAGGGGGAACACTGAAGCTTTCTTT | CASSQIARGNTEAFF
TRBJ2-3 | NA | TRBV3-1/TRBV3-2 | TRBD2 | TGTGCCAGCAGCCAGGGACTAGCGGGAGGGCCGAGCACAGATACGCAGTATTTT | CASSQGLAGGPSTDTQYF
TRBJ2-1 | NA | TRBV27 | TRBD2 | TGTGCCAGCAGTTTAGGGGGGGGCTCCTACAATGAGCAGTTCTTC | CASSLGGGSYNEQFF
TRBJ2-1 | once | TRBV10-1 | NA | TGCGCCAGCAGTACGACAGGGAGGAATGAGCAGTTCTTC | CASSTTGRNEQFF
TRBJ1-5 | NA | TRBV19 | NA | TGTGCCAGTAGTATAGGGATAGGGAGGAGCAATCAGCCCCAGCATTTT | CASSIGIGRSNQPQHF
TRBJ2-5 | NA | TRBV9 | TRBD1 | TGTGCCAGCAGCGTATTTCGGACAGGACAAGAGACCCAGTACTTC | CASSVFRTGQETQYF
TRBJ2-3 | NA | TRBV29-1 | NA | TGCAGCGCCGAGCGGAGCACAGATACGCAGTATTTT | CSAERSTDTQYF
TRBJ1-4 | NA | TRBV5-4 | NA | TGTGCCAGCAGCTTGGGTGGGGAGATTGAAAAACTGTTTTTT | CASSLGGEIEKLFF
TRBJ1-1 | NA | TRBV7-9 | NA | TGTGCCAGCAGCTTAGGTAGGGGGAACACTGAAGCTTTCTTT | CASSLGRGNTEAFF
TRBJ1-2 | NA | TRBV5-1 | TRBD1 | TGCGCCAGCAGCTTAGGACAGGGACAGGCCTATGGCTACACCTTC | CASSLGQGQAYGYTF
TRBJ2-7 | NA | TRBV9 | NA | TGTGCCAGCAGCCCACAACCGGGCTTGGGGTACGAGCAGTACTTC | CASSPQPGLGYEQYF
TRBJ1-2 | NA | TRBV4-2 | NA | TGTGCCAGCAGCCAAGATTCGGCAGGCTATGGCTACACCTTC | CASSQDSAGYGYTF
TRBJ1-5 | NA | TRBV19 | NA | TGTGCCAGTAGTATGAGGAAATCCCAGGGCAATCAGCCCCAGCATTTT | CASSMRKSQGNQPQHF
TRBJ2-7 | NA | TRBV7-2 | NA | TGTGCCAGCAGCTTGGACAATCACGAGCAGTACTTC | CASSLDNHEQYF
TRBJ2-1 | NA | TRBV7-6 | NA | TGTGCCAGCAGCTTCCCGGGAGCTGAGCAGTTCTTC | CASSFPGAEQFF
TRBJ2-1 | NA | TRBV7-6 | TRBD2 | TGTGCCAGCAGCCCCGGCCTAGCGGGAACCTCCTACAATGAGCAGTTCTTC | CASSPGLAGTSYNEQFF
TRBJ1-2 | once | TRBV27 | TRBD1 | TGTGCCAGCAGTCGAGAGGGACAGGCAAACTATGGCTACACCTTC | CASSREGQANYGYTF
TRBJ1-2 | NA | TRBV6-5 | NA | TGTGCCAGCAGTTACGACGGGGCACGGGGCTACACCTTC | CASSYDGARGYTF
TRBJ1-4 | NA | TRBV6-2/TRBV6-3 | TRBD1 | TGTGCCAGCAGTTACGTGTCAGGGGGCGGTGAAAAACTGTTTTTT | CASSYVSGGGEKLFF
TRBJ2-1 | once | TRBV4-1 | TRBD2 | TGCGCCAGCAGCCTAGCCCCTAGCGGGGGCAATGAGCAGTTCTTC | CASSLAPSGGNEQFF
TRBJ2-2 | NA | TRBV28 | TRBD1 | TGTGCCAGCAGTCGACAGGGGGACACCGGGGAGCTGTTTTTT | CASSRQGDTGELFF
TRBJ1-1 | NA | TRBV15 | NA | TGTGCCACCAGCAGGACCTTGGAGGGGCCGGAAGCTTTCTTT | CATSRTLEGPEAFF
TRBJ2-5 | NA | TRBV11-2 | NA | TGTGCCAGCAGCTTGGGCCAGGACCAAGAGACCCAGTACTTC | CASSLGQDQETQYF
TRBJ2-5 | NA | TRBV11-2 | TRBD1 | TGTGCCAGCAGCTTAGAGGGCAGGGGGCAGGAGACCCAGTACTTC | CASSLEGRGQETQYF
TRBJ1-2 | NA | TRBV19 | NA | TGTGCCAGTAGTATAGACCAAACCTATGGCTACACCTTC | CASSIDQTYGYTF
TRBJ2-3 | NA | TRBV7-2 | TRBD2 | TGTGCCAGCAGCTTAGCTAGCGGGGGCACAGATACGCAGTATTTT | CASSLASGGTDTQYF
TRBJ1-2 | once | TRBV5-1 | TRBD1 | TGCGCCAGCAGCCCTGGGACAGGGCCTAACTATGGCTACACCTTC | CASSPGTGPNYGYTF
TRBJ2-1 | NA | TRBV14 | NA | TGTGCCAGCAGCAAGATGGCGGGAAGACTCAATGAGCAGTTCTTC | CASSKMAGRLNEQFF
TRBJ1-1 | NA | TRBV5-4 | NA | TGTGCCAGCAGCTTTAGGATGAACACTGAAGCTTTCTTT | CASSFRMNTEAFF
TRBJ1-1 | once | TRBV30 | NA | TGTGCCTGGACCAACGGGGTGAACACTGAAGCTTTCTTT | CAWTNGVNTEAFF
TRBJ2-7 | few | TRBV6-1 | NA | TGTGCCAGCAGTGACGGGGGGCGCCGGTCTAGCGGAGGGAGCTACGAGCAGTACTTC | CASSDGGRRSSGGSYEQYF
TRBJ1-5 | NA | TRBV7-8 | TRBD1 | TGTGCCAGCAGCCCCGACAGGGGTGATCAGCCCCAGCATTTT | CASSPDRGDQPQHF
TRBJ1-1 | NA | TRBV2 | TRBD1 | TGTGCCAGCAGTGATAGGACAGGGACTGAAGCTTTCTTT | CASSDRTGTEAFF